One TCR beta chain is described in this entry. What it binds is not known. The record originates from a study of shared clonotypes between healthy human individuals. Study details: The donor pool was made up of two women and a few men aged 18 to 49.

Germline V gene sequence: CDR1 MNHNS, CDR2 SASEGT. The CDR3 totals 15 residues. V shed 1 base and J 3 bases; nucleotides not matched to a gene: 3. Under the authors' procedure: ImmunoSEQ output held junction-only sequences without quality scores, so filtering differed. Measured with immunoSEQ multiplex PCR; TCRdb has only the in-frame clones, and not every one. That table is the source of V, J and clone size, and D and trimming were worked out from the DNA. This table has millions of clones, about 92% appearing once. The study, taken as a whole, reports: A handful of donors showed sharing of approximately 5% of naive CD4 clonotypes. It was anticipated that sequencing depth would influence how many clonotypes donors shared.

V and J are TRBV6-1 and TRBJ1-5, with TRBD1 matching 7 bases. Sequenced sample: naive CD4+ T cells sorted from blood. Regarding subset: CD45RA+ positively selected. This TCR was recovered from a man younger than 35 in good health. DNA for the CDR3: TGTGCCAGCAGTGAAGTGACAGGGTACAATCAGCCCCAGCATTTT. Translated: CASSEVTGYNQPQHF.